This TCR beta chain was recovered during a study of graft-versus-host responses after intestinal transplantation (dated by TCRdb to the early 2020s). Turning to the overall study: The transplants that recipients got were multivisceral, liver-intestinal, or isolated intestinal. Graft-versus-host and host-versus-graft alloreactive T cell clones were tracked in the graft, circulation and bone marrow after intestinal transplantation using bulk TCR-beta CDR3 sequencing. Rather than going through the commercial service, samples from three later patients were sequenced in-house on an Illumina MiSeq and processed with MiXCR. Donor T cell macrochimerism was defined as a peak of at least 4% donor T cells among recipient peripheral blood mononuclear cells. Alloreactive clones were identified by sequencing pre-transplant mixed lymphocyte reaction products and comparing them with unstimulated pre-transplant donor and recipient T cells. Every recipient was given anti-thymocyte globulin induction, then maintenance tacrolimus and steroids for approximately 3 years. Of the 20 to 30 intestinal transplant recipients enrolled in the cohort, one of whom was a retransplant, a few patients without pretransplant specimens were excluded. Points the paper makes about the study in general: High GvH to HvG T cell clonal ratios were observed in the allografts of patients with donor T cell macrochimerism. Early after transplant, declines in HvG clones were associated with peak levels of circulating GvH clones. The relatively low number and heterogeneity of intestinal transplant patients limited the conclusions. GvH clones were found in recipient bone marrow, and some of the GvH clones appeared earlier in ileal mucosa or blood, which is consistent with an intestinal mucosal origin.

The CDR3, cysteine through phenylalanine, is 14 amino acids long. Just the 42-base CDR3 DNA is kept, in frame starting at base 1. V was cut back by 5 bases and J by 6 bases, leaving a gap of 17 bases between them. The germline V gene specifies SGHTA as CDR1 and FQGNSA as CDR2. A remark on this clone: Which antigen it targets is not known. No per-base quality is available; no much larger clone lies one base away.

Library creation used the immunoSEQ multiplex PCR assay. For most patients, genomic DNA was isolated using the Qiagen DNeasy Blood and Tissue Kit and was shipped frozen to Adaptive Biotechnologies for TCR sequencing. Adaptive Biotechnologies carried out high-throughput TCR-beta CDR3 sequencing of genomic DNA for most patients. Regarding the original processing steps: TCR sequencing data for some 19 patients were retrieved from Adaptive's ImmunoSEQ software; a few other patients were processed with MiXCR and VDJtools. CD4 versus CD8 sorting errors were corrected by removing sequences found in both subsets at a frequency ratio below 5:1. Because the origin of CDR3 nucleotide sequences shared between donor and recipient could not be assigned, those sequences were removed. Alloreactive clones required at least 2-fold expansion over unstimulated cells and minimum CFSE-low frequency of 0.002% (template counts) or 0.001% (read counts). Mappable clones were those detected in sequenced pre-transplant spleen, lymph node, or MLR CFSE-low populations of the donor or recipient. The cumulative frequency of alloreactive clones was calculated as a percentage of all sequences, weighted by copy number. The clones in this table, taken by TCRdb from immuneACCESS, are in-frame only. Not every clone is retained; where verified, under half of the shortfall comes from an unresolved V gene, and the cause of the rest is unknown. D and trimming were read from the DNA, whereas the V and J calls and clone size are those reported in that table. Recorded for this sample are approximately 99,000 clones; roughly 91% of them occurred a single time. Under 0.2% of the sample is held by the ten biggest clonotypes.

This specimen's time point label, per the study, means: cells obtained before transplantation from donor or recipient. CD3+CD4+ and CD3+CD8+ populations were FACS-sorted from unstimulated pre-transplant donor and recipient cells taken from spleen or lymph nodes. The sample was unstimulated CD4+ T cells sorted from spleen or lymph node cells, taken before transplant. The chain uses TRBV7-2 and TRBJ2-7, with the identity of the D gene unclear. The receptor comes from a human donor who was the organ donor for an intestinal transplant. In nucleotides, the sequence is TGTGCCAGCAGCCCCGAGGTAATGGAAGCCGAGCAGTACTTC. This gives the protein CASSPEVMEAEQYF.